This is a list of T cell receptor beta chains from one sample in a study of shared clonotypes between healthy human individuals. Using immunoSEQ multiplex PCR, the repertoire was profiled, and TCRdb retains in-frame clones only, with some absent. The sample has roughly 2.5 million clones, over 85% seen once. Sequenced material: naive CD4+ T cells sorted from blood. The receptors stem from a man aged 18 to 35 in good health. The CDR3 runs from the conserved cysteine through the conserved F or W. D genes are given only for firm matches. Clone size is shown for a subset of rows, as once, few, many or a class of expanded clone.

d_gene,v_gene,abundance,j_gene,CDR3aa,CDR3nt
TRBD2,TRBV5-1,.,TRBJ2-5,CASSWTSVETQYF,TGCGCCAGCAGCTGGACTAGCGTGGAGACCCAGTACTTC
TRBD1,TRBV13,.,TRBJ2-1,CASSLPGQGYNEQFF,TGTGCCAGCAGCTTGCCGGGACAGGGATACAATGAGCAGTTCTTC
TRBD2,TRBV5-1,.,TRBJ2-5,CASSLEPAGGGETQYF,TGCGCCAGCAGCTTGGAGCCAGCGGGAGGTGGAGAGACCCAGTACTTC
.,TRBV4-3,.,TRBJ2-6,CASSQDFGMRSSGANVLTF,TGCGCCAGCAGCCAAGATTTTGGTATGAGGAGCTCTGGGGCCAACGTCCTGACTTTC
TRBD2,TRBV11-2,.,TRBJ2-5,CASSLASGSNQYF,TGTGCCAGCAGCTTAGCTAGCGGGAGTAACCAGTACTTC
TRBD2,TRBV9,.,TRBJ2-3,CASSGTSGLYHTDTQYF,TGTGCCAGCAGCGGGACTAGCGGTTTATATCACACAGATACGCAGTATTTT
.,TRBV7-2,.,TRBJ2-7,CASSLGGVAYEQYF,TGTGCCAGCAGCTTAGGGGGGGTTGCCTACGAGCAGTACTTC
TRBD1,TRBV7-9,once,TRBJ2-1,CASSLATGKIYEQFF,TGTGCCAGCAGCTTAGCGACAGGGAAGATCTATGAGCAGTTCTTC
.,TRBV2,.,TRBJ2-7,CASQGQSRGEQYF,TGTGCCAGCCAGGGACAATCCCGCGGCGAGCAGTACTTC
.,TRBV18,few,TRBJ1-1,CASSPQQGTDEAFF,TGTGCCAGCTCACCACAACAGGGTACGGATGAAGCTTTCTTT
.,TRBV7-8,.,TRBJ2-3,CASSSNSGIADTQYF,TGTGCCAGCAGCAGTAATAGCGGAATTGCAGATACGCAGTATTTT
.,TRBV6-6,.,TRBJ1-4,CASSFTNEKLFF,TGTGCCAGCAGTTTCACGAATGAAAAACTGTTTTTT
TRBD1,TRBV5-1,.,TRBJ2-5,CASSSIQGAETQYF,TGCGCCAGCAGCTCGATCCAGGGGGCAGAGACCCAGTACTTC
.,TRBV5-1,.,TRBJ1-1,CASSLDLGGATEAFF,TGCGCCAGCAGCTTGGATCTCGGGGGCGCAACTGAAGCTTTCTTT
.,TRBV7-6,.,TRBJ2-2,CASSLASGVTGELFF,TGTGCCAGCAGCTTAGCTAGCGGAGTCACCGGGGAGCTGTTTTTT
.,TRBV10-3,.,TRBJ2-1,CAISDGTINEQFF,TGTGCCATCAGTGACGGGACAATCAATGAGCAGTTCTTC
.,TRBV28,.,TRBJ2-1,CASSPPTGRNEQFF,TGTGCCAGCAGTCCGCCCACAGGAAGGAATGAGCAGTTCTTC
TRBD1,TRBV6-7,.,TRBJ2-3,CASSVEGAVTDTQYF,TGTGCCAGCAGTGTCGAGGGGGCAGTCACAGATACGCAGTATTTT
.,TRBV7-2,.,TRBJ1-6,CASRYSRVENSPLHF,TGTGCCAGCAGATATTCCAGGGTAGAGAATTCACCCCTCCACTTT
.,TRBV4-1,once,TRBJ1-6,CASSQEQGVNSPLHF,TGCGCCAGCAGCCAAGAACAGGGCGTTAATTCACCCCTCCACTTT
TRBD1,TRBV10-3,once,TRBJ1-3,CAISNDRGAGNTIYF,TGTGCCATCAGTAACGACAGGGGGGCTGGAAACACCATATATTTT
TRBD1,TRBV29-1,.,TRBJ2-7,CSASKGQGMGYEQYF,TGCAGCGCCAGCAAGGGACAGGGCATGGGGTACGAGCAGTACTTC
.,TRBV7-6,once,TRBJ2-5,CASVKGGTVVQETQYF,TGTGCCAGTGTCAAAGGGGGGACAGTCGTCCAAGAGACCCAGTACTTC
.,TRBV29-1,.,TRBJ1-1,CSVERGRDTEAFF,TGCAGCGTTGAGCGGGGGCGCGACACTGAAGCTTTCTTT
TRBD1,TRBV10-3,.,TRBJ1-6,CAIRGQGAGNSPLHF,TGTGCCATCAGGGGACAGGGGGCCGGGAATTCACCCCTCCACTTT
.,TRBV27,.,TRBJ1-5,CASHPVGEGNQPQHF,TGTGCCAGCCACCCTGTGGGAGAGGGCAATCAGCCCCAGCATTTT
TRBD1,TRBV2,.,TRBJ1-5,CASRTGQEYSNQPQHF,TGTGCCAGCAGGACCGGACAGGAGTATAGCAATCAGCCCCAGCATTTT
.,TRBV18,.,TRBJ2-6,CASSPGNSWVEAPLTF,TGTGCCAGCTCACCAGGAAATTCGTGGGTGGAGGCGCCCCTGACTTTC
.,TRBV28,.,TRBJ1-3,CASKGNTIYF,TGTGCCAGCAAGGGAAACACCATATATTTT
.,TRBV6-6,.,TRBJ1-1,CASSYAAEAGTEAFF,TGTGCCAGCAGCTACGCGGCGGAGGCGGGCACTGAAGCTTTCTTT
.,TRBV18,.,TRBJ1-1,CASSPPGVSTTEAFF,TGTGCCAGCTCACCACCGGGGGTTTCGACCACTGAAGCTTTCTTT
.,TRBV10-3,.,TRBJ1-1,CAISGGGGGTEAFF,TGTGCCATCAGTGGAGGGGGGGGTGGAACTGAAGCTTTCTTT
TRBD1,TRBV2,.,TRBJ1-4,CASTKDRRMFF,TGTGCCAGCACCAAGGACAGGAGGATGTTTTTT
.,TRBV28,.,TRBJ2-6,CASSLFGSSGANVLTF,TGTGCCAGCAGTTTATTTGGGAGCTCTGGGGCCAACGTCCTGACTTTC
TRBD1,TRBV19,.,TRBJ2-7,CASTPGQGSYEQYF,TGTGCCAGTACTCCGGGACAGGGGTCCTACGAGCAGTACTTC
.,TRBV5-6,once,TRBJ2-5,CASSQGNQETQYF,TGTGCCAGCAGTCAGGGGAACCAAGAGACCCAGTACTTC
.,TRBV30,.,TRBJ2-2,CAWSQDTGELFF,TGTGCCTGGAGTCAGGACACCGGGGAGCTGTTTTTT
TRBD1,TRBV5-4,once,TRBJ1-2,CASSGGTGGLNYGYTF,TGTGCCAGCAGTGGGGGGACAGGGGGCTTAAACTATGGCTACACCTTC
TRBD2,TRBV7-2,.,TRBJ2-1,CASSLASGGFNEQFF,TGTGCCAGCAGCTTAGCTAGCGGGGGGTTTAATGAGCAGTTCTTC
.,TRBV5-4,.,TRBJ1-2,CASSPEQWLGGYTF,TGTGCCAGCAGCCCTGAACAGTGGCTGGGGGGCTACACCTTC
TRBD1,TRBV11-2,.,TRBJ1-1,CASSSRQGPLNTEAFF,TGTGCCAGCAGCTCTCGACAGGGGCCCCTGAACACTGAAGCTTTCTTT
.,TRBV10-3,.,TRBJ1-5,CAISESRHIGEPQHF,TGTGCCATCAGTGAGTCCCGCCACATTGGGGAGCCCCAGCATTTT
.,TRBV6-1,.,TRBJ2-7,CASWRYGMTYEQYF,TGTGCCAGCTGGCGTTACGGGATGACCTACGAGCAGTACTTC
TRBD2,TRBV5-1,.,TRBJ2-5,CASSLASGSDRETQYF,TGCGCCAGCAGCTTAGCTAGCGGGAGTGATCGGGAGACCCAGTACTTC